This TCR beta chain was captured by sequencing in a study of identical twins. Healthy Caucasian donors formed the entire cohort. Concerning this clonotype itself: The antigen remains undetermined.

TCRdb fed the 5' RACE reads into MiXCR, producing one record per CDR3 protein. The table includes hundreds of thousands of distinct CDR3 sequences, 9% to 15% detected once. Trimming cost V 3 bases and J 2 bases, with 8 bases left between them. The CDR3 runs to 13 residues. Study conclusions and caveats: A lower insertion count was a feature of abundant cord blood beta clonotypes, with no such feature in memory repertoires. Models underestimated out-of-frame TCR alpha sharing in monozygotic twins. Excess sharing by twins proved weaker in beta out-of-frame sequences.

This same sample was also taken into another study, of yellow fever vaccine responses in identical twins.

The receptor was isolated from a young woman in good health. The chain has TRBV12-3 or TRBV12-4 and TRBJ2-7; D unresolved. Sequences were obtained from PBMCs. The DNA for the CDR3 is TGTGCCAGCAGTTTCAATCCAGCCTACGAGCAGTACGTC. It translates to CASSFNPAYEQYV.